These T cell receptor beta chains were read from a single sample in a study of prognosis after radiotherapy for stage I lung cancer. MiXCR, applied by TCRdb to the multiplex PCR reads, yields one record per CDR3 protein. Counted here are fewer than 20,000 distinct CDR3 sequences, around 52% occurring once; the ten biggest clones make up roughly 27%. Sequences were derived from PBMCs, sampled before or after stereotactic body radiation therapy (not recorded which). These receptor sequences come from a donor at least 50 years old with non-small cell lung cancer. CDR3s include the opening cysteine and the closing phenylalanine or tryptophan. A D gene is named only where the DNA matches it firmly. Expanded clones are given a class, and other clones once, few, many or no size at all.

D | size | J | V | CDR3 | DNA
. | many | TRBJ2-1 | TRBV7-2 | CASSPPSHYVLFF | TGTGCCAGCAGCCCCCCGTCTCATTATGTCCTGTTCTTC
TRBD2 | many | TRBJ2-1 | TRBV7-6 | CASSLAPAGGYNEQFF | TGTGCCAGCAGCTTAGCGCCAGCGGGGGGCTACAATGAGCAGTTCTTC
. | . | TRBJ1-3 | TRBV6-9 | CASSYGGFSGNTIYF | TGTGCCAGCAGTTACGGGGGCTTCTCTGGAAACACCATATATTTT
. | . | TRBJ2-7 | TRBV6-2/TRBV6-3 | CASSQGDYEQYF | TGTGCCAGCAGTCAAGGGGACTACGAGCAGTACTTC
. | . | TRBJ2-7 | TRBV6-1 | CASSGVDGSSYEQYF | TGTGCCAGTTCAGGGGTTGACGGGAGCTCCTACGAGCAGTACTTC
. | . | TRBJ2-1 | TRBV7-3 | CASSLHAAYNEQFF | TGTGCCAGCAGCTTACATGCGGCCTACAATGAGCAGTTCTTC
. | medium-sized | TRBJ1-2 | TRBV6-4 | CASSDIYGYTF | TGTGCCAGCAGTGATATCTATGGCTACACCTTC
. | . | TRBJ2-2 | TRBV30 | CAWIRNLGGEPFF | TGTGCCTGGATTAGAAACCTAGGCGGGGAGCCGTTTTTT
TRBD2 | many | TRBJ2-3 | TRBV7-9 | CASSLGELARRASTDTQYF | TGTGCCAGCAGCCTGGGGGAACTAGCGCGACGAGCTAGCACAGATACGCAGTATTTT
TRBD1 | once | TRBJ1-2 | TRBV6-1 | CASSALQGANYGYTF | TGTGCCAGCAGTGCCCTCCAGGGGGCCAACTATGGCTACACCTTC
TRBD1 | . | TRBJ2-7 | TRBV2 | CASSEVQGAPYEQYF | TGTGCCAGCAGTGAAGTACAGGGGGCCCCCTACGAGCAGTACTTC
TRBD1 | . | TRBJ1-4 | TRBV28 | CASRIVGTGNEKLFF | TGTGCCAGCAGAATAGTTGGGACAGGGAATGAAAAACTGTTTTTT
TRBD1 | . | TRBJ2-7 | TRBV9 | CASRGTANERYF | TGTGCCAGCAGAGGGACAGCAAACGAGCGGTACTTC
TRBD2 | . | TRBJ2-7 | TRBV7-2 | CASSFSTSKLYEHYF | TGTGCCAGCAGTTTCTCGACTAGCAAACTCTACGAGCATTACTTC
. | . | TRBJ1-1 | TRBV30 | CAWSRGANTEAFF | TGTGCCTGGTCACGGGGGGCGAACACTGAAGCTTTCTTT